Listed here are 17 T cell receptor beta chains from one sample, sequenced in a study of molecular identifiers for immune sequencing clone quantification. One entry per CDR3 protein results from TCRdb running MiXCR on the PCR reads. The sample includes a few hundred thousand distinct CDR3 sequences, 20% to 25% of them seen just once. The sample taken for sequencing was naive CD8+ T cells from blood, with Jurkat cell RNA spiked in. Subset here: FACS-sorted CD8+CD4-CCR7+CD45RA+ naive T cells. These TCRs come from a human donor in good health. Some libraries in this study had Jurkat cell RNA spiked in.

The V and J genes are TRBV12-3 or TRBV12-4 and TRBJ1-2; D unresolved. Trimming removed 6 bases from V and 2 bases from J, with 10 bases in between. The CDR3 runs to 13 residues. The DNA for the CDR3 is TGTGCCAGCAGCTATACAGCAAACTATGGCTACACCTTC. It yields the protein CASSYTANYGYTF.

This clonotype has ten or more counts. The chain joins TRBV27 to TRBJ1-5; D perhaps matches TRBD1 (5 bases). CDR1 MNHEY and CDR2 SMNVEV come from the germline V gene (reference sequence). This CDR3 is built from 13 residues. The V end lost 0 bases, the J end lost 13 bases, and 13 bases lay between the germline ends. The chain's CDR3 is CASSLSPRAGQHF. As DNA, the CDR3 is TGTGCCAGCAGTTTATCGCCCAGGGCCGGTCAGCATTTT.

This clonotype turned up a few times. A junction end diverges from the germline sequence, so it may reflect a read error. The CDR3 sequence is CASSSDPSTGGGYGQYF. CDR3 bases: TGTGCCAGCAGCTCCGATCCATCGACAGGGGGTGGTTACGGGCAGTACTTC. This sequence joins TRBV13 and TRBJ2-7, with 9 bases matching TRBD1. CDR3 length: 17 amino acids. Germline CDR1 PRHDT, CDR2 FYEKMQ (reference sequence).

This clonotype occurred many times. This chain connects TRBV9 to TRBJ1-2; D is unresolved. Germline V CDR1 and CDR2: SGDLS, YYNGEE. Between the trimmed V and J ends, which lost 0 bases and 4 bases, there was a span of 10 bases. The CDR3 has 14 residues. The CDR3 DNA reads TGTGCCAGCAGCGTAGGAGGGTTAGTCTATGGCTACACCTTC. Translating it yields CASSVGGLVYGYTF.

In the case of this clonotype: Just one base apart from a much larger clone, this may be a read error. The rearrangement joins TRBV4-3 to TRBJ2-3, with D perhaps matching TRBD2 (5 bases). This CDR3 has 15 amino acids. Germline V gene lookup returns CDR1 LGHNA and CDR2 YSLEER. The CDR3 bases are TGCGCCAGCAGCCAAAGGAGGAGTGGCGCAGATACGCATTATTTT. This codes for CASSQRRSGADTHYF.

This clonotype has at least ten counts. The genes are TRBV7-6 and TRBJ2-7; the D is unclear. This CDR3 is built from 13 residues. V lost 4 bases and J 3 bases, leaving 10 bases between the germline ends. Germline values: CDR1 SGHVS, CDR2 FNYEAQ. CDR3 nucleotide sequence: TGTGCCAGCAGCTCGACCAGCATCTACGAGCAGTACTTC. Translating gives CASSSTSIYEQYF.

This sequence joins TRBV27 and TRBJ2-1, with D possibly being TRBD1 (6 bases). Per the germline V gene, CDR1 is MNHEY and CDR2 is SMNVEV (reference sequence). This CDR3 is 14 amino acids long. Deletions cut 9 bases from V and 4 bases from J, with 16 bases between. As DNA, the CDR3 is TGTGCCAGTCGCCTTTGGCAGGGGTACAATGAGCAGTTCTTC. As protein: CASRLWQGYNEQFF.

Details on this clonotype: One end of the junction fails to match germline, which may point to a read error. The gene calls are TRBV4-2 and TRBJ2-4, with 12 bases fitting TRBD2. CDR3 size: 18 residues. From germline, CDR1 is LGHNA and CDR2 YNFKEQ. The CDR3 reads CASSQDLGMGLAGGGVGF. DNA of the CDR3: TGTGCCAGCAGCCAAGATTTGGGGATGGGGCTAGCGGGAGGGGGGGTTGGCTTC.

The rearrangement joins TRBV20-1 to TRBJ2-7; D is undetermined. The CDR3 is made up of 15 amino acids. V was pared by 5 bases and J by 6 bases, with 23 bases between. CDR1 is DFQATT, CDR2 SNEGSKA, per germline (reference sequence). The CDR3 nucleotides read TGCAGTGCTCGTCCGAGTCAGGCGTTGGGCTGCGAGCAGTACTTC. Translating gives CSARPSQALGCEQYF.

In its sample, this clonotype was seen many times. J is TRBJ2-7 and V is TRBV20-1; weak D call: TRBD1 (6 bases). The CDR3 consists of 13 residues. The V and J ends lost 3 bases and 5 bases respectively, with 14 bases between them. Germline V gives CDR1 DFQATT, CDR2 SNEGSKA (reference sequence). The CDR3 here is CSARLGGFDEQYF. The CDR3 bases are TGCAGTGCTAGGTTAGGGGGATTCGACGAGCAGTACTTC.

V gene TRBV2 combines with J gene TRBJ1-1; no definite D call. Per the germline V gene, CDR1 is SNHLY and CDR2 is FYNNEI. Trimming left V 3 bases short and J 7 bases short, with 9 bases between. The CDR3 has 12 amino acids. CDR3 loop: CASSDTWNEAFF. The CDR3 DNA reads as TGTGCCAGCAGTGATACTTGGAATGAAGCTTTCTTT.

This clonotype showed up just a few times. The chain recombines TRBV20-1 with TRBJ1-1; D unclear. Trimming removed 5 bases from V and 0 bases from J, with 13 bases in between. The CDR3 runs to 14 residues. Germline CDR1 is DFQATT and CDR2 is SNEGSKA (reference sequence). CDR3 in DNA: TGCAGTGCTCACGACCGGGCCTTGAACACTGAAGCTTTCTTT. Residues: CSAHDRALNTEAFF.

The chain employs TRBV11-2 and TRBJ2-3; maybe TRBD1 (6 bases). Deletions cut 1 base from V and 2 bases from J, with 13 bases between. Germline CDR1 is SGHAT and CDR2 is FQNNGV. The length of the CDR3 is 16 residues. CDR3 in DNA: TGTGCCAGCAGCTTAGGTTGGGACACCATCACAGATACGCAGTATTTT. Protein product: CASSLGWDTITDTQYF.

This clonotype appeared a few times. The CDR3, as DNA: TGTGCCAGCAGTTTATCGGGGGGGCAAACGGCCTACGAGCAGTACTTC. It codes for CASSLSGGQTAYEQYF. V and J are TRBV27 and TRBJ2-7, with D perhaps TRBD2 (7 bases). This CDR3 comprises 16 residues. Trimming left V 0 bases short and J 2 bases short, with 14 bases between. Per germline, CDR1 MNHEY and CDR2 SMNVEV (reference sequence).

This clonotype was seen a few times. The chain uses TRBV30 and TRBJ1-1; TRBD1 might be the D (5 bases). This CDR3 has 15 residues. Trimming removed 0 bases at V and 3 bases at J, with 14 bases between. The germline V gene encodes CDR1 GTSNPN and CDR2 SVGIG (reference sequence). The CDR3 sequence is CAWSVLGQGDTEAFF. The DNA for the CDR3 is TGTGCCTGGAGTGTACTAGGGCAGGGTGACACTGAAGCTTTCTTT.

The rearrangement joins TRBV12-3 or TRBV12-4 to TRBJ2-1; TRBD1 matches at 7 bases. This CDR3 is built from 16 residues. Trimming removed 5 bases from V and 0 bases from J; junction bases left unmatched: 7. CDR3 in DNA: TGTGCCAGCAGTGGTTTTTGGGACAGCTCCTACAATGAGCAGTTCTTC. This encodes CASSGFWDSSYNEQFF.

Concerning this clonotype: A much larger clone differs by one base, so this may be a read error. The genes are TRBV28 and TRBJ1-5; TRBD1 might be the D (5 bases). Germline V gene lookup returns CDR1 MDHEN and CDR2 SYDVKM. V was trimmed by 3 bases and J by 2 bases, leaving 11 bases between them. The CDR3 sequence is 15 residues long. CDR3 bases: TGTGCCAGCAGTTTCACGGGGGAGGGCAATCAGCCCCAGCATTTT. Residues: CASSFTGEGNQPQHF.